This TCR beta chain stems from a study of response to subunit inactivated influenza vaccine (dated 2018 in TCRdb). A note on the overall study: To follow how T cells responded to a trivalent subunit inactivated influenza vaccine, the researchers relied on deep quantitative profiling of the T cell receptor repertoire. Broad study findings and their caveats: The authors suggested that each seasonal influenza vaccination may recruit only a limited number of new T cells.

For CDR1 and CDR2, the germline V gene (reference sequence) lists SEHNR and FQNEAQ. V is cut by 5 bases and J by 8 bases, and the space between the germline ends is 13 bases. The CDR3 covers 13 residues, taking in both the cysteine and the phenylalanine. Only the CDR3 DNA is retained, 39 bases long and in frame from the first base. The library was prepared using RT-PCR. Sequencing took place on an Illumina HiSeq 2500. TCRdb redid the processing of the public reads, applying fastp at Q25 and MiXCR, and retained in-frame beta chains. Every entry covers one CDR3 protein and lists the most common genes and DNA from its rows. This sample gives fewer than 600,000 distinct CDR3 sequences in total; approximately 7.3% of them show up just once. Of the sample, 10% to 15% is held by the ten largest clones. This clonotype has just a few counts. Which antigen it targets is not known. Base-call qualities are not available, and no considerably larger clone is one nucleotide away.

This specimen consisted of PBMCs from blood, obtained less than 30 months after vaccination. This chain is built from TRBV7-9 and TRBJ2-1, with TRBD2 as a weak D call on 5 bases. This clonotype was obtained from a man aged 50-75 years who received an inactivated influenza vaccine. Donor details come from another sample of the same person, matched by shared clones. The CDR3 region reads CASSAKTGDEQFF. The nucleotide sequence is TGTGCCAGCAGCGCGAAAACCGGGGATGAGCAGTTCTTC. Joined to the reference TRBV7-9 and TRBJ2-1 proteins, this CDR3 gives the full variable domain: DTGVSQNPRHKITKRGQNVTFRCDPISEHNRLYWYRQTLGQGPEFLTYFQNEAQLEKSRLLSDRFSAERPKGSFSTLEIQRTEQGDSAMYLCASSAKTGDEQFFGPGTRLTVL.